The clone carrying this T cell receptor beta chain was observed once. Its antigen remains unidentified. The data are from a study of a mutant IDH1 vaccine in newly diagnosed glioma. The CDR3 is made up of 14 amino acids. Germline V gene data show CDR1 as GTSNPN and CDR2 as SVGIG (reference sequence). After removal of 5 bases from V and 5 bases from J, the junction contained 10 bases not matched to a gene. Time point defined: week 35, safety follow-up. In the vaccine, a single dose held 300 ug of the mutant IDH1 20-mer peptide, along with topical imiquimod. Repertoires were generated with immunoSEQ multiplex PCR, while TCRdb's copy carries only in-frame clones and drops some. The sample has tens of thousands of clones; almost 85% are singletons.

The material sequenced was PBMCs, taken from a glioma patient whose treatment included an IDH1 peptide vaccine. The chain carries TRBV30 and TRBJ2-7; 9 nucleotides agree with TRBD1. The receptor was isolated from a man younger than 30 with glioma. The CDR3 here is CAWGNRGRVNEQYF. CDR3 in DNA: TGTGCCTGGGGGAACAGGGGGCGGGTAAACGAGCAGTACTTC.